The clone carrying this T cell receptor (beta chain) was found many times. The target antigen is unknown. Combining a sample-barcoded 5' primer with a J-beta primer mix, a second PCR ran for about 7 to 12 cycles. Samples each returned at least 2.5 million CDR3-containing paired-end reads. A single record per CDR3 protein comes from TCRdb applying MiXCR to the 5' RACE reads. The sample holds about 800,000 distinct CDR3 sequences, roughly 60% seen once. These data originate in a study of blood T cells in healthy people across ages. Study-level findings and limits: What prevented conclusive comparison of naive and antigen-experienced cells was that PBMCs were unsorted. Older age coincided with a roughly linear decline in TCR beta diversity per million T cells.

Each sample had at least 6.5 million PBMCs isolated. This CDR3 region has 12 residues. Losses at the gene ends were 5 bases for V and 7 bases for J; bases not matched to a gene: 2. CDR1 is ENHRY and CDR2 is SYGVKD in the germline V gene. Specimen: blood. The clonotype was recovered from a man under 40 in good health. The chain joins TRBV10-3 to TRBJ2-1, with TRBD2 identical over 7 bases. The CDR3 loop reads CAISSGGNEQFF. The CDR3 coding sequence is TGTGCCATCAGTTCCGGGGGGAATGAGCAGTTCTTC.